The rows below give T cell receptor beta chains drawn from one sample of a study of blood T cell repertoires in COVID-19. Some clones are missing from TCRdb's copy, which holds only in-frame ones; the method was immunoSEQ multiplex PCR. The table has about 170,000 clones, 80% to 85% seen once; the top ten hold 9.5% to 13%. The sequencing input was peripheral blood. The origin of the receptors is a man aged 70-80 years with active or convalescent COVID-19. CDR3s include the opening cysteine and the closing phenylalanine or tryptophan.

13	TRBV18	TRBJ1-5	CASSPTENQPQHF
16	TRBV18	TRBJ2-5	CASSPVTSATQETQYF
13	TRBV24-1	TRBJ2-1	CATSEPPQNEQFF
15	TRBV28	TRBJ1-5	CASSLGDRRGQPQHF
17	TRBV18	TRBJ2-7	CASSRNWGDGVSYEQYF
13	TRBV6-5	TRBJ1-2	CASSYSIQSGYTF
17	TRBV14	TRBJ2-2	CASSQDGAGLRSGELFF
14	TRBV5-1	TRBJ1-1	CASSSGPSITEAFF
18	TRBV7-2	TRBJ2-1	CASSLGGLAVSSYNEQFF
15	TRBV9	TRBJ2-2	CASSVNQGGTGELFF
15	TRBV5-1	TRBJ2-5	CASSNTGTPQETQYF
15	TRBV6-5	TRBJ2-7	CASSYGDRAEYEQYF
15	TRBV3-1/TRBV3-2	TRBJ1-2	CASSQGTRGSYGYTF
15	TRBV27	TRBJ1-1	CASSLLGQGVAEAFF
18	TRBV7-2	TRBJ2-7	CASSSQGLARGSSYEQYF
15	TRBV2	TRBJ2-3	CASRPGQGFTDTQYF
16	TRBV24-1	TRBJ2-2	CATSDPRQGLAGELFF
15	TRBV6-5	TRBJ2-2	CASSYRGGRPGELFF
14	TRBV6-1	TRBJ2-7	CASSDPGQSYEQYF
15	TRBV9	TRBJ2-7	CASSVAGGSSYEQYF
13	TRBV7-2	TRBJ2-1	CASSSGTGNEQFF
14	TRBV7-2	TRBJ1-5	CASTGQGSNQPQHF
14	TRBV27	TRBJ2-7	CASSSRQGAYEQYF
12	TRBV7-8	TRBJ1-2	CAIQGINYGYTF
13	TRBV6-2/TRBV6-3	TRBJ2-7	CASSYQATYEQYF
14	TRBV6-6	TRBJ2-1	CASSSGGGGNEQFF
15	TRBV19	TRBJ1-2	CASSNTGWGHYGYTF
16	TRBV11-2	TRBJ2-2	CASSPIRSPGAGELFF
14	TRBV27	TRBJ2-5	CASSLWASQETQYF
15	TRBV5-1	TRBJ2-1	CASSLAPGSYNEQFF
16	TRBV15	TRBJ2-7	CATSSGATSHSYEQYF
15	TRBV2	TRBJ1-5	CASSERGYSNQPQHF
16	TRBV28	TRBJ1-2	CASSPAGGEGLNGYTF
13	TRBV7-2	TRBJ1-2	CASSLDRAGGYTF
16	TRBV5-1	TRBJ2-2	CASSLDYRTNTGELFF
16	TRBV5-4	TRBJ2-1	CASSSGTGHSYNEQFF